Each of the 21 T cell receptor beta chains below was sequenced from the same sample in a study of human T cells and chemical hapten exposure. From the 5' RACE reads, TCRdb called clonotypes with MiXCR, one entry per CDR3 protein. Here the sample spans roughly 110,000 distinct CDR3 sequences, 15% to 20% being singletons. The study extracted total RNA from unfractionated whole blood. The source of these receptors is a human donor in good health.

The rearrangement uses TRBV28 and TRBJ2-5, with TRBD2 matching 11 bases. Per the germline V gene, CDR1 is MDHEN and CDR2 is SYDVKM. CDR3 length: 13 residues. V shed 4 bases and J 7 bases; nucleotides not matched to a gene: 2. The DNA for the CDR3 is TGTGCCAGCAGTTCCGGGACTAGCGGGACCCAGTACTTC. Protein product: CASSSGTSGTQYF.

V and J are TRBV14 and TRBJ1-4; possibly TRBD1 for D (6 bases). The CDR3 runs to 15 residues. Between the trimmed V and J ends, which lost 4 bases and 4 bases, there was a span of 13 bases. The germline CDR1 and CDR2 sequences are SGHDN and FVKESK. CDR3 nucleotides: TGTGCCAGCAGCCGAGGGCAGGGGTTTAATGAAAAACTGTTTTTT. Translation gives CASSRGQGFNEKLFF.

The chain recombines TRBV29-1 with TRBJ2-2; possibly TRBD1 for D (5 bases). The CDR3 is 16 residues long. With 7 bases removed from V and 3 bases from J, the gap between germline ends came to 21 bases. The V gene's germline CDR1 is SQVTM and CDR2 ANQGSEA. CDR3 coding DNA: TGCAGCGCCTCATCGGCGGACAAGGGTTACACCGGGGAGCTGTTTTTT. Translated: CSASSADKGYTGELFF.

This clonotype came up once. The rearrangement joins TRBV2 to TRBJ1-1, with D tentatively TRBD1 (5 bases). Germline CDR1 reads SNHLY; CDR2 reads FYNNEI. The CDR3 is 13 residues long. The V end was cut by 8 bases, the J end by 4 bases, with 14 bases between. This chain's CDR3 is CASSLRTRTEAFF. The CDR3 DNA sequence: TGTGCCAGCTCTCTTCGGACACGCACTGAAGCTTTCTTT. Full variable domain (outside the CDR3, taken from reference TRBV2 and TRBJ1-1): EPEVTQTPSHQVTQMGQEVILRCVPISNHLYFYWYRQILGQKVEFLVSFYNNEISEKSEIFDDQFSVERPDGSNFTLKIRSTKLEDSAMYFCASSLRTRTEAFFGQGTRLTVV.

The CDR3 DNA sequence: TGTGCCAGCAAATCTCTGACAGATACGCAGTATTTT. It codes for CASKSLTDTQYF. The rearrangement joins TRBV28 to TRBJ2-3; D gene ambiguous. The CDR3 has 12 residues. V lost 7 bases to trimming and J lost 3 bases, with 8 bases between them. Germline CDR1 MDHEN, CDR2 SYDVKM. Filled out from reference TRBV28 and TRBJ2-3, the complete variable domain reads DVKVTQSSRYLVKRTGEKVFLECVQDMDHENMFWYRQDPGLGLRLIYFSYDVKMKEKGDIPEGYSVSREKKERFSLILESASTNQTSMYLCASKSLTDTQYFGPGTRLTVL.

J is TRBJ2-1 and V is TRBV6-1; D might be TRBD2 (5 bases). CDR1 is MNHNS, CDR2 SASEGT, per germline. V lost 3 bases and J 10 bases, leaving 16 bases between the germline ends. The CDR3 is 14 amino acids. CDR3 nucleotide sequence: TGTGCCAGCAGTGAGGTCCGGGTAGCGCAAGAGCAGTTCTTC. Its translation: CASSEVRVAQEQFF.

This CDR3 is CASSSQPGSESYNSPLHF. The CDR3 DNA follows: TGCGCCAGCAGCTCGCAGCCAGGGTCGGAATCCTATAATTCACCCCTCCACTTT. The V call is TRBV4-1, the J call TRBJ1-6, with D perhaps matching TRBD1 (5 bases). V was cut by 5 bases and J by 1 base, with 18 bases left in between. The CDR3 has 18 residues. Germline V CDR1 and CDR2: MGHRA, YSYEKL.

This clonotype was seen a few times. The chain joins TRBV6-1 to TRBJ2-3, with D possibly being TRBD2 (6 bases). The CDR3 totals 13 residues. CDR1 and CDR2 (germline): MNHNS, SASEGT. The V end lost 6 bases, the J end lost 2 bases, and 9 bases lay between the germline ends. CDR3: CASSGSLTDTQYF. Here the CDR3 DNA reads TGTGCCAGCAGCGGGAGTCTCACAGATACGCAGTATTTT.

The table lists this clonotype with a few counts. The CDR3 region has the DNA TGTGCCAGCAGTTATAGCGGGGGGGGAAACTACAATGAGCAGTTCTTC. This encodes CASSYSGGGNYNEQFF. The V gene is TRBV28, the J gene TRBJ2-1; 11 bases match TRBD2. Trimming at V came to 4 bases and at J to 3 bases, leaving 5 bases not matched to a gene. The length of the CDR3 is 16 residues. The germline V gene encodes CDR1 MDHEN and CDR2 SYDVKM.

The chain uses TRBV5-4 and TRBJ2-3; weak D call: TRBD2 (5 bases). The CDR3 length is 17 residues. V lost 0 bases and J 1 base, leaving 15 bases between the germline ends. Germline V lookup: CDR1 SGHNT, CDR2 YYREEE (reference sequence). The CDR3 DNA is TGTGCCAGCAGCTTGGGGACTCCACGTCGTGGCACAGATACGCAGTATTTT. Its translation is CASSLGTPRRGTDTQYF. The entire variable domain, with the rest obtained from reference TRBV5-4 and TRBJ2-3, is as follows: ETGVTQSPTHLIKTRGQQVTLRCSSQSGHNTVSWYQQALGQGPQFIFQYYREEENGRGNFPPRFSGLQFPNYSSELNVNALELDDSALYLCASSLGTPRRGTDTQYFGPGTRLTVL.

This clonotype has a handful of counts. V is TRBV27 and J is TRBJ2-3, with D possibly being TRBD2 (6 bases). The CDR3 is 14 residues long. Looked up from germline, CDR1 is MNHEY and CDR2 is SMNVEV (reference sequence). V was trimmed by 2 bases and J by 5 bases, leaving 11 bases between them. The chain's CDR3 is CASSLGLALDTQYF. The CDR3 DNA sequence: TGTGCCAGCAGTTTAGGGCTAGCGTTAGATACGCAGTATTTT.

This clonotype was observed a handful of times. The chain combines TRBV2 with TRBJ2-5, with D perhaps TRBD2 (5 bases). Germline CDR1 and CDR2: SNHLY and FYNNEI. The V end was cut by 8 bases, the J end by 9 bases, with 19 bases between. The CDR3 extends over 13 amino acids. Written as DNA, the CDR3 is TGTGCCAGCTCTAGGACTGCGGTGGAGGCCCAGTACTTC. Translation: CASSRTAVEAQYF.

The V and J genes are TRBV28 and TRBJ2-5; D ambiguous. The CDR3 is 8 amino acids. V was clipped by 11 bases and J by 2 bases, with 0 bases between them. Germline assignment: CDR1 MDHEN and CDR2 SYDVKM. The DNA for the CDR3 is TGTGCCCAAGAGACCCAGTACTTC. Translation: CAQETQYF.

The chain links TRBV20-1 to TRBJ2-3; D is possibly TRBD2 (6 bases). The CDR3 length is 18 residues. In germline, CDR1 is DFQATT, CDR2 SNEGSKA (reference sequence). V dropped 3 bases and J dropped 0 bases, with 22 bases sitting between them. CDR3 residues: CSARLDAGSLTSTDTQYF. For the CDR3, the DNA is TGCAGTGCTAGGTTGGATGCGGGAAGCCTAACTAGCACAGATACGCAGTATTTT.

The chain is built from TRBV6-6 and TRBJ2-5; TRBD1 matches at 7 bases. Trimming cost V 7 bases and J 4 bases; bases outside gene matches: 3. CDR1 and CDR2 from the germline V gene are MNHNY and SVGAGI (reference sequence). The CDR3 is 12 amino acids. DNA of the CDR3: TGTGCCAGCAAATACAGGGGAGAGACCCAGTACTTC. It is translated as CASKYRGETQYF.

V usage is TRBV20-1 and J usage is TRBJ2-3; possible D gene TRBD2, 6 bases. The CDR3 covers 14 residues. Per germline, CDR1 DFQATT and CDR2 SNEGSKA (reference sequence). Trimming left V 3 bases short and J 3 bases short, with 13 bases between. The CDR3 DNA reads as TGCAGTGCTAGCACGGGAGACGGGACAGATACGCAGTATTTT. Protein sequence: CSASTGDGTDTQYF.

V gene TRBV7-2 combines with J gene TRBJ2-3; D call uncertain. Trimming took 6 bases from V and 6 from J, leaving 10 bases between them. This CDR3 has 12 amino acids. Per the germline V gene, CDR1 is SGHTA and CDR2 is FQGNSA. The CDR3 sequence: CASSRAGDTQYF. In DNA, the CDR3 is TGTGCCAGCAGTAGAGCCGGTGATACGCAGTATTTT.

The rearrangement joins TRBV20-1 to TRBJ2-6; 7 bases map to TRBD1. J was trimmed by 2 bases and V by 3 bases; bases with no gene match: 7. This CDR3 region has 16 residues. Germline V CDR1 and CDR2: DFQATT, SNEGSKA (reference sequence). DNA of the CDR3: TGCAGTGCTAGCCCAGGGGGTAGAACTGGGGCCAACGTCCTGACTTTC. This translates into CSASPGGRTGANVLTF.

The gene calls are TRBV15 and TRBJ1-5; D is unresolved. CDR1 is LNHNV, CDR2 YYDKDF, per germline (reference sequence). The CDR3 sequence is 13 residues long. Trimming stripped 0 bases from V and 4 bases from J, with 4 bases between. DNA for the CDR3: TGTGCCACCAGCAGAGAGGGTAATCAGCCCCAGCATTTT. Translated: CATSREGNQPQHF.

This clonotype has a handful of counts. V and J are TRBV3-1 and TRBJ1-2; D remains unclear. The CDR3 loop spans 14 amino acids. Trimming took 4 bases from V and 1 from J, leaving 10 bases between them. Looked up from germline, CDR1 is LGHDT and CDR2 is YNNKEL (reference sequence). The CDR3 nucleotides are TGTGCCAGCAGCCCTGGGAGGCTTAACTATGGCTACACCTTC. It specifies CASSPGRLNYGYTF.

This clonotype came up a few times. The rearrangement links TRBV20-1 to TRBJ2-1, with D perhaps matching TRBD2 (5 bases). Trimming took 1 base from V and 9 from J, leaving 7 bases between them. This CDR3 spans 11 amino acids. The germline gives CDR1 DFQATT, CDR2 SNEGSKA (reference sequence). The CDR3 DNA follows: TGCAGTGCTAGAGTAGGAGGTGAGCAGTTCTTC. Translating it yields CSARVGGEQFF.